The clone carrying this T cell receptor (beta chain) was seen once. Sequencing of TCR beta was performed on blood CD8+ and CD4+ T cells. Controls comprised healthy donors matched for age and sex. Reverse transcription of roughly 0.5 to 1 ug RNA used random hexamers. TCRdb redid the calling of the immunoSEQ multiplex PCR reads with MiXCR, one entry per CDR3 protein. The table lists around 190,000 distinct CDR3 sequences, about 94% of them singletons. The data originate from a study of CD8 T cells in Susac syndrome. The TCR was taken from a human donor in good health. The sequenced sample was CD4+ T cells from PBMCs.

The CDR3 coding sequence is TGTGCCAGCTCACCGCCAGGGCAGGGGTATGAAAAACTGTTTTTT. Its protein product is CASSPPGQGYEKLFF. V and J are TRBV18 and TRBJ1-4; a possible D gene is TRBD1 (6 bases). CDR3 length: 15 residues. V lost 3 bases and J 6 bases, leaving 14 bases between the germline ends. The germline V gene has CDR1 KGHSH and CDR2 LQKENI.